This T cell receptor beta chain emerged from a study of T cells after yellow fever vaccination. About the study: The SMART-Seq v4 Ultra Low Input method served to prepare the low-cell-number fractions. Overall study findings and caveats: Abundant bulk-derived clonotypes could contaminate FACS-sorted repertoires.

Trimming pared 3 bases from V and 2 bases from J, leaving 11 bases between. Per germline, CDR1 SGHNT and CDR2 YYREEE (reference sequence). The CDR3 length is 14 residues. To note about this clonotype: Its target is not known.

Each CDR3 protein gets one entry after TCRdb re-called the 5' RACE reads with MiXCR. The sample lists 250,000 or so distinct CDR3 sequences, approximately 3.6% occurring once. This rearrangement joins TRBV5-4 to TRBJ1-2, with D uncertain. Sequences were derived from PBMCs, sampled 15 days after the yellow fever booster vaccination. This clonotype was obtained from a man in his late teens or twenties who received the YFV17D yellow fever vaccine. The CDR3 nucleotides read TGTGCCAGCAGCTCCAGCGGCCAAAACTATGGCTACACCTTC. Translated, it gives CASSSSGQNYGYTF.